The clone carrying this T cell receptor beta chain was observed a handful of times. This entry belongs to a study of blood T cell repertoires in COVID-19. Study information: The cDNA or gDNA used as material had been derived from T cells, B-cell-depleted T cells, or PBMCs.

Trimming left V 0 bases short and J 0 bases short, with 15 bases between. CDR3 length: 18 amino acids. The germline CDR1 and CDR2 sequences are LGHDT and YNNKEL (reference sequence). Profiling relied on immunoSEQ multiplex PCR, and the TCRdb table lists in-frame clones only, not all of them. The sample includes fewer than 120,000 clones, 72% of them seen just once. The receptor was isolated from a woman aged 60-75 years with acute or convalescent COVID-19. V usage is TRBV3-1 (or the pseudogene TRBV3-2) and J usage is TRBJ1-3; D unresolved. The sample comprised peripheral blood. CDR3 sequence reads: CASSQDSIPPSSGNTIYF. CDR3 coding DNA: TGTGCCAGCAGCCAAGATTCCATCCCGCCCAGCTCTGGAAACACCATATATTTT.